What follows is one TCR beta chain and its context. The authors extracted RNA and reverse transcribed it into cDNA as the sequencing template. Assay used: immunoSEQ multiplex PCR; TCRdb lists only in-frame clones, some missing. In the table there are 150,000 to 200,000 clones, 50% to 75% of which are singletons. This record belongs to a study of CD8+ T cells in alopecia areata. The germline V gene has CDR1 SGHTA and CDR2 FQGNSA. The CDR3 is 15 amino acids. The germline V and J ends were trimmed by 3 bases and 0 bases, with 10 bases remaining between them. The chain links TRBV7-2 to TRBJ2-3, with D unclear. The sequenced sample was CD4+ T cells sorted from blood, obtained at week 0. The source of this sequence is a human donor with alopecia areata. DNA of the CDR3: TGTGCCAGCAGCTTGCCGGCGACTAGCACAGATACGCAGTATTTT. Amino acid sequence: CASSLPATSTDTQYF.